The 16 T cell receptor beta chains reported below all come from one sample, sequenced in a study of cytomegalovirus exposure and HLA in healthy donors. The PCR used 60 Vbeta and 13 Jbeta primers. Generated by immunoSEQ multiplex PCR, the TCRdb table keeps only in-frame clones and is missing some. The sample records some 97,000 clones, roughly four fifths being singletons. Input material: PBMCs. The origin of the receptors is a male donor in good health and CMV-seropositive.

This clone appeared once. CDR3: CASSYFSGAGEQYF. The CDR3 DNA follows: TGTGCCAGCAGTTACTTCTCAGGGGCGGGTGAGCAGTACTTC. The J gene is TRBJ2-7, the V gene TRBV6-5; D is possibly TRBD1 (6 bases). CDR3 length equals 14 residues. V lost 1 base to trimming and J lost 7 bases, with 14 bases between them. Germline V lookup: CDR1 MNHEY, CDR2 SVGAGI.

This sequence joins TRBV6-6 and TRBJ2-5; possibly TRBD2 for D (5 bases). The CDR3 contains 14 residues. Germline V gene lookup returns CDR1 MNHNY and CDR2 SVGAGI (reference sequence). Between the trimmed V and J ends, which lost 4 bases and 2 bases, there was a span of 11 bases. The CDR3 DNA follows: TGTGCCAGCAGTTCCGGGAACATACAAGAGACCCAGTACTTC. It codes for CASSSGNIQETQYF.

The CDR3 reads CASKTQGGSVEQYF. The CDR3 region has the DNA TGTGCCAGCAAAACCCAGGGTGGGTCAGTCGAGCAGTACTTC. The chain recombines TRBV28 with TRBJ2-7, with TRBD1 as a possible D gene (5 bases). Germline lookup yields CDR1 MDHEN and CDR2 SYDVKM. The CDR3 is 14 residues long. Trimming left V 7 bases short and J 6 bases short, with 19 bases between.

The chain recombines TRBV5-4 with TRBJ1-6, with D unresolved. The CDR3 sequence is 13 residues long. The germline V gene has CDR1 SGHNT and CDR2 YYREEE (reference sequence). V lost 6 bases and J lost 9, with 13 bases in between. The CDR3 sequence is CASNLNTGSPLHF. CDR3 nucleotides: TGTGCCAGCAACCTAAACACGGGTTCACCCCTCCACTTT. Looking up the rest from reference TRBV5-4 and TRBJ1-6 gives the full variable domain: ETGVTQSPTHLIKTRGQQVTLRCSSQSGHNTVSWYQQALGQGPQFIFQYYREEENGRGNFPPRFSGLQFPNYSSELNVNALELDDSALYLCASNLNTGSPLHFGNGTRLTVT.

This clone showed up just a few times. This chain uses TRBV7-2 with TRBJ2-5; 11 bases map to TRBD2. This CDR3 has 17 amino acids. The V and J ends lost 1 base and 2 bases, in that order; junction bases with no gene match: 6. Germline V gives CDR1 SGHTA, CDR2 FQGNSA. The DNA for the CDR3 is TGTGCCAGCAGCTTAGGAATTATAGCGGGGGGGCAAGAGACCCAGTACTTC. This encodes CASSLGIIAGGQETQYF.

The chain recombines TRBV18 with TRBJ2-5; TRBD2 matches 10 bases. Germline V gives CDR1 KGHSH, CDR2 LQKENI. The CDR3 spans 14 residues. Trimming cost V 5 bases and J 9 bases; bases outside gene matches: 9. The DNA of the CDR3 is TGTGCCAGCTCAACAGCGGGGGGGCTGGAGCCCCAGTACTTC. Its translation is CASSTAGGLEPQYF.

The chain carries TRBV10-1 and TRBJ1-1; TRBD1 agrees at 7 bases. This CDR3 comprises 14 residues. CDR1 and CDR2 from the germline V gene are WNHNN and SYGVQD (reference sequence). With V trimmed by 4 bases and J by 0 bases, 2 bases remained unmatched. The CDR3 nucleotides read TGCGCCAGCAGTGGAGGGGGCTTGAACACTGAAGCTTTCTTT. This sequence encodes CASSGGGLNTEAFF.

The gene calls are TRBV5-4 and TRBJ2-1, with 9 bases aligning to TRBD1. Trimming at V came to 7 bases and at J to 8 bases, leaving 7 bases not matched to a gene. There are 13 residues in the CDR3. CDR1 is SGHNT, CDR2 YYREEE, per germline (reference sequence). The CDR3 DNA reads as TGTGCCAGCTTGGACAGGGGAAGAGATGAGCAGTTCTTC. Residues: CASLDRGRDEQFF.

The J gene is TRBJ1-2, the V gene TRBV30; TRBD1 matches at 8 bases. With 3 bases clipped from V and 6 bases from J, the junction kept 3 bases outside the gene matches. The germline V gene encodes CDR1 GTSNPN and CDR2 SVGIG (reference sequence). The CDR3 contains 12 residues. CDR3 nucleotides: TGTGCCTGGAGGGACAGGGCTGATGGCTACACCTTC. Protein sequence: CAWRDRADGYTF.

This chain links TRBV7-3 with TRBJ1-2, with D tentatively TRBD1 (5 bases). The CDR3 covers 17 residues. Germline CDR1 and CDR2: SGHTA and FQGTGA. V was clipped by 6 bases and J by 2 bases, with 22 bases between them. The CDR3: CASRFELADNVNYGYTF. The CDR3 DNA reads as TGTGCCAGCAGATTCGAGCTAGCGGACAATGTCAACTATGGCTACACCTTC.

This clone was picked up a small number of times. The chain employs TRBV10-3 and TRBJ1-1, with TRBD1 as a possible D gene (6 bases). CDR1 and CDR2 (germline): ENHRY, SYGVKD. V lost 1 base and J 7 bases, leaving 13 bases between the germline ends. The CDR3 spans 14 residues. The CDR3 DNA reads TGTGCCATCAGTGAGTTGTCAGGGACAAGTGAAGCTTTCTTT. This gives the protein CAISELSGTSEAFF.

The rearrangement uses TRBV6-1 and TRBJ2-1; D is possibly TRBD2 (7 bases). Trimming took 4 bases from V and 8 from J, leaving 24 bases between them. The CDR3 totals 17 residues. Looked up from germline, CDR1 is MNHNS and CDR2 is SASEGT. CDR3 bases: TGTGCCAGCAGTGTCACCTGGGGGGGGGCCACGGGTCATGAGCAGTTCTTC. Translated, it gives CASSVTWGGATGHEQFF.

CDR3 bases: TGTGCCAGCAGTCCCCACATTGCCTACGAGCAGTACTTC. Translating gives CASSPHIAYEQYF. The chain joins TRBV6-1 to TRBJ2-7; D gene ambiguous. Looked up from germline, CDR1 is MNHNS and CDR2 is SASEGT. V was shortened by 5 bases and J by 2 bases, with 10 bases between the two germline ends. The CDR3 spans 13 residues.

Notes on this clone: A junction boundary mismatches the germline segment, possibly from a read error. The J gene is TRBJ2-7, the V gene TRBV7-8, with TRBD2 matching over 8 bases. The CDR3 is 13 residues long. The germline V gene encodes CDR1 SGHVS and CDR2 FQNEAQ. The CDR3 DNA follows: TGTGCCAGCAGCTTAGATCCAGCGGGGGCCACGCATTTC. Translation gives CASSLDPAGATHF.

The chain combines TRBV7-9 with TRBJ1-1, with 7 bases matching TRBD1. CDR3 length: 14 residues. V shed 5 bases, J shed 3 bases, and the junction held 6 bases outside the gene matches. Germline V lookup: CDR1 SEHNR, CDR2 FQNEAQ (reference sequence). The CDR3 is CASSLGQSHTEAFF. The DNA of the CDR3 is TGTGCCAGCAGCCTGGGACAGTCGCACACTGAAGCTTTCTTT.

The chain recombines TRBV9 with TRBJ1-4; TRBD1 matches at 9 bases. The CDR3 extends over 15 amino acids. Trimming cost V 2 bases and J 8 bases; bases outside gene matches: 7. CDR1 and CDR2 (germline): SGDLS, YYNGEE. CDR3 region: CASSVRDREAEKLFF. CDR3 in DNA: TGTGCCAGCAGCGTTAGGGACAGGGAGGCCGAAAAACTGTTTTTT.